This TCR beta chain was obtained from a study of metastatic and nonmetastatic thyroid tumors (dated by TCRdb to 2020 to 2022). Some background on the complete study: The researchers compared repertoires between peripheral blood samples and tumor or nodule tissue samples from patients with malignant or benign thyroid disease.

Based on the germline V gene (reference sequence), the CDR1 and CDR2 sequences are WNHNN and SYGVQD. The CDR3 runs 13 amino acids, cysteine and phenylalanine included. The CDR3 DNA has 39 bases and is translated from base 1. The trim is 10 bases for V and 3 bases for J, with a gap of 12 bases between the germline ends. Beyond this particular receptor, the publication reports: TCR beta diversity was reported as significantly higher in malignant tumors than in benign nodules, in both blood and tumor samples.

Library prep was done by PCR. The instrument given in TCRdb is Illumina HiSeq 4000. High-throughput sequencing was used to profile the TCR beta-chain CDR3 region of every patient. In the source study's methods: CDR3 differences across clinicopathological groups were used to build a classifier for discriminating distant-metastatic papillary thyroid cancer patients. The Shannon index was used to measure repertoire diversity, and the Morisita-Horn index was used to measure how similar tumor and blood repertoires were. The public sequencing data were trimmed at Q25 with fastp and processed into clonotypes with MiXCR by TCRdb, which kept only in-frame beta chains. Here the V and J calls rest on TCRdb's processing, not on the authors' analysis. The sample profile shows over 20,000 clones; 20% to 30% of them were found once. About 12% of the sample is taken by the ten largest. No treatment had been received by any patient before thyroid surgery. The study retrospectively analysed patient clinical samples collected from 2012 to 2018 using T-cell receptor beta sequencing.

This clone has ten or more counts. The specificity of this receptor is unknown. The sample holds no much larger clone one base away, and base qualities are not on file. This TCR derives from a male donor with papillary thyroid cancer or a benign thyroid nodule (not recorded which). Some clones in this sample may be carry-over from other donors' samples. This chain is built from TRBV10-1 and TRBJ2-2; TRBD1 could be the D gene, as 6 bases match. The specimen sequenced was tumor tissue. The CDR3 protein is CAKTGNYTGELFF. The base sequence is TGCGCCAAAACAGGGAACTACACCGGGGAGCTGTTTTTT.